The 8 T cell receptor beta chains below come from one sample, sequenced in a study of shared clonotypes between healthy human individuals. This table comes from immunoSEQ multiplex PCR, and its TCRdb copy is limited to in-frame clones, with some not included. The data contain around 1.9 million clones, around 95% of them singletons. The naive CD8 population came from CD45RO-negative cells selected for CCR7, without terminally differentiated effector memory CD45RA+ cells. Input material: naive CD8+ T cells from PBMCs. These receptors all stem from a man aged 18 to 29 in good health. Some clones in this sample may be carry-over from other donors' samples.

About this clone: The sample holds other DNA sequences that translate to the same CDR3. The gene calls are TRBV27 and TRBJ2-3; either TRBD1 or TRBD2 may supply D (5 bases each). The germline V and J ends were trimmed by 2 bases and 1 base, with 13 bases remaining between them. The length of the CDR3 is 16 residues. CDR1 is MNHEY, CDR2 SMNVEV, per germline (reference sequence). CDR3: CASSLVGVRGTDTQYF. CDR3 sequence (DNA): TGTGCCAGCAGTTTAGTGGGGGTGAGGGGCACAGATACGCAGTATTTT.

This clone appeared once. The V gene is TRBV9, the J gene TRBJ1-3, with 8 bases lining up with TRBD1. Germline CDR1 SGDLS, CDR2 YYNGEE. The trim removed 3 bases at V and 0 bases at J, leaving 5 bases unmatched. The length of the CDR3 is 16 residues. The DNA of the CDR3 is TGTGCCAGCAGCGCCGACAGGGGAACCTCTGGAAACACCATATATTTT. Protein: CASSADRGTSGNTIYF.

The J gene is TRBJ2-2, the V gene TRBV29-1; D is undetermined. V gave up 4 bases and J gave up 11 bases, with 17 bases separating them. Germline V gives CDR1 SQVTM, CDR2 ANQGSEA. The CDR3 extends over 13 amino acids. As DNA, the CDR3 is TGCAGCGTTGGAGTGCCAGGCACTTTTGAGCTGTTTTTT. It codes for CSVGVPGTFELFF.

The J gene is TRBJ2-7, the V gene TRBV7-9, with D perhaps matching TRBD1 (6 bases). V was pared by 5 bases and J by 5 bases, with 13 bases between. Germline V gene data show CDR1 as SEHNR and CDR2 as FQNEAQ (reference sequence). The CDR3 sequence is 13 residues long. The CDR3 sequence is CASSPSAGDEQYF. For the CDR3, the DNA is TGTGCCAGCAGCCCGTCCGCAGGGGACGAGCAGTACTTC.

This chain uses TRBV19 with TRBJ1-5; D gene unclear. V was shortened by 4 bases and J by 0 bases, with 10 bases between the two germline ends. This CDR3 comprises 15 residues. Germline V gives CDR1 LNHDA, CDR2 SQIVND (reference sequence). The DNA for the CDR3 is TGTGCCAGTAGTACCCGACCGAATAGCAATCAGCCCCAGCATTTT. As protein: CASSTRPNSNQPQHF.

J is TRBJ2-7 and V is TRBV10-2; 12 nucleotides align to TRBD1. V shed 6 bases and J 6 bases; nucleotides not matched to a gene: 3. Germline-derived CDR1 and CDR2 are WSHSY and SAAADI. The CDR3 contains 13 residues. CDR3 in DNA: TGCGCCAGCAGCCGGGACAGGGGGCTCGAGCAGTACTTC. This codes for CASSRDRGLEQYF.

The chain carries TRBV7-6 and TRBJ2-1; TRBD2 matches at 10 bases. V gave up 5 bases and J gave up 4 bases; unmatched junction bases: 8. The V gene's germline CDR1 is SGHVS and CDR2 FNYEAQ. This CDR3 comprises 16 residues. This chain's CDR3 is CASSPRTSGDYNEQFF. In DNA form, the CDR3 reads TGTGCCAGCAGCCCCCGGACTAGCGGCGATTACAATGAGCAGTTCTTC.

The chain has TRBV7-8 and TRBJ2-1; 7 bases fit TRBD2. Per germline, CDR1 SGHVS and CDR2 FQNEAQ. Germline trimming cut 5 bases from V and 8 bases from J; bases unmatched to any gene: 18. The CDR3 contains 17 residues. CDR3 sequence: CASSPSSGTKEVDEQFF. CDR3 nucleotide sequence: TGTGCCAGCAGCCCGAGTAGTGGGACTAAAGAAGTCGATGAGCAGTTCTTC.